The subject of this entry is one T cell receptor beta chain. The V and J ends lost 2 bases and 6 bases, in that order; junction bases with no gene match: 6. The CDR3 covers 13 residues. CDR1 and CDR2 (germline): SQVTM, ANQGSEA. Treatment: oral pan-JAK inhibitor, 5-10 mg twice daily. This sample was taken from a study of CD8+ T cells in alopecia areata. Extracted from the samples, RNA was reverse transcribed into cDNA to serve as the sequencing template. Assay: immunoSEQ multiplex PCR; the TCRdb copy retains only in-frame clones and omits some. The sample includes about 270,000 clones, approximately 60% of them seen just once.

The gene calls are TRBV29-1 and TRBJ2-7; 8 nucleotides line up with TRBD1. Sequencing used CD4+ T cells sorted from blood, obtained at week 52, from a patient treated with tofacitinib. The sequence was collected from a human donor with alopecia areata. For the CDR3, the DNA is TGCAGCGTTGAAAAGACAGGGGTCGTCGAGCAGTACTTC. As protein: CSVEKTGVVEQYF.